The text below deals with one TCR beta chain. This CDR3 spans 15 amino acids. The germline gives CDR1 LGHNA, CDR2 YSLEER. Trimming removed 3 bases at V and 4 bases at J, with 14 bases between. The data are from a study of blood T cell repertoires in COVID-19. The overall study: Sites in the United States, Italy and Spain provided acute and convalescent COVID-19 samples.

Per the original methods: For nucleated cells, counts were estimated from reference gene primer amplification. Assay: immunoSEQ multiplex PCR; the TCRdb copy retains only in-frame clones and omits some. V and J calls and clone size are those listed in that table; D and trimming were worked out from the DNA. The table shows tens of thousands of clones, with around 83% occurring only once. This sequence joins TRBV4-3 and TRBJ2-3; a possible D gene is TRBD2 (6 bases). The source material was peripheral blood. This sequence originates from a human donor in a cohort sampled during active COVID-19. The CDR3 sequence: CASSQGWTTADTQYF. The DNA of the CDR3 is TGCGCCAGCAGCCAGGGGTGGACTACTGCAGATACGCAGTATTTT.